Below are 13 T cell receptor beta chains sequenced from a single sample in a study of T cell repertoires in cytomegalovirus infection (dated by TCRdb to the late 2010s). Sequencing instrument: Illumina HiSeq 1500. TCRdb ran its own pipeline on the public reads, namely fastp trimming at Q25 and MiXCR clone calling, and kept in-frame beta chains. Every CDR3 protein is listed once, alongside the most common genes and DNA of its rows. Recorded for this sample are more than 95,000 distinct CDR3 sequences; roughly a third of them occurred a single time. The ten most abundant clones make up roughly 58% of the sample. No antigen is known for these receptors. In the paper's terms, the treatment or condition label means: in vitro stimulation with specific CMV peptide epitopes to enrich CMV-specific T cells. Here the sequenced sample was CD8+ T cells from cultured PBMCs, taken from culture after CMV antigen stimulation. These TCRs come from a human donor in good health (CMV status not recorded). Some clones in this sample may be carry-over from other donors' samples.

This chain connects TRBV15 to TRBJ1-2; TRBD1 matches 9 bases. CDR3 length: 15 residues. V trimming: 3 bases; J trimming: 8 bases; junction bases outside the gene matches: 10. Germline V gene sequence: CDR1 LNHNV, CDR2 YYDKDF (reference sequence). CDR3 DNA sequence: TGTGCCACCAGCAGGGGGACAGGGTCTGTATTCGGCTACACCTTC. Amino acids: CATSRGTGSVFGYTF.

This clonotype was picked up a small number of times. This chain links TRBV7-9 with TRBJ2-5; tentatively, D is TRBD1 (5 bases). The CDR3 loop spans 14 amino acids. Trimming stripped 5 bases from V and 5 bases from J, with 15 bases between. Germline CDR1 and CDR2: SEHNR and FQNEAQ (reference sequence). CDR3 nucleotide sequence: TGTGCCAGCAGCGGAACTGTGGGGCGGGAGACCCAGTACTTC. Its protein is CASSGTVGRETQYF.

Turning to this clonotype: A much more abundant neighbour one base away suggests this may be a read error. The rearrangement links TRBV7-9 to TRBJ1-4; 8 bases align to TRBD1. The germline V gene has CDR1 SEHNR and CDR2 FQNEAQ (reference sequence). The length of the CDR3 is 16 residues. In nucleotides, the CDR3 is TGTACCAGCAGCCCCTCCCGGGGACAGGCTAATGAAAAACTGTTTTTT. This encodes CTSSPSRGQANEKLFF.

The genes are TRBV12-3 or TRBV12-4 and TRBJ1-1; D is ambiguous. V lost 6 bases and J lost 2, with 10 bases in between. The CDR3 extends over 13 amino acids. The CDR3 DNA sequence: TGTGCCAGCAGCCTAGGGATCAACACTGAAGCTTTCTTT. This gives the protein CASSLGINTEAFF.

This clonotype was seen more than once but under ten times. The chain uses TRBV12-3 or TRBV12-4 and TRBJ2-2; TRBD1 matches at 7 bases. Trimming cost V 4 bases and J 7 bases; bases outside gene matches: 6. The CDR3 has 14 amino acids. CDR3 in amino acids: CASSSQGLIGELFF. The CDR3 coding sequence is TGTGCCAGCAGTTCACAGGGGCTAATCGGGGAGCTGTTTTTT.

The sample holds a few counts of this clonotype. The rearrangement links TRBV20-1 to TRBJ2-3; no firm D call. V dropped 6 bases and J dropped 6 bases, with 16 bases sitting between them. The CDR3 covers 13 residues. Germline values: CDR1 DFQATT, CDR2 SNEGSKA (reference sequence). The CDR3, as DNA: TGCAGTGCCCCAAGGCCGGGTGCGGATACGCAGTATTTT. Its translation: CSAPRPGADTQYF.

The chain joins TRBV9 to TRBJ2-1; D unclear. The germline CDR1 and CDR2 sequences are SGDLS and YYNGEE. There are 12 residues in the CDR3. Trimming pared 0 bases from V and 5 bases from J, leaving 3 bases between. CDR3 loop: CASSVDNNEQFF. In nucleotides, the CDR3 is TGTGCCAGCAGCGTAGATAACAATGAGCAGTTCTTC.

The J gene is TRBJ2-3, the V gene TRBV4-1; TRBD1 or TRBD2 may be the D gene (6 bases each). Deletions cut 3 bases from V and 6 bases from J, with 10 bases between. This CDR3 comprises 13 residues. Germline assignment: CDR1 MGHRA and CDR2 YSYEKL. In DNA form, the CDR3 reads TGCGCCAGCAGCCACAGGGGAGGCGATACGCAGTATTTT. As protein: CASSHRGGDTQYF.

This clonotype was seen a handful of times. V is TRBV23-1 and J is TRBJ2-1, with D possibly matching TRBD1 (5 bases). TRBV23-1 is classed as an ORF, of uncertain function. The germline V and J ends were trimmed by 6 bases and 2 bases, with 14 bases remaining between them. The CDR3 contains 15 residues. The CDR3 is CASSPGADPYNEQFF. DNA for the CDR3: TGCGCCAGCAGCCCTGGGGCGGACCCCTACAATGAGCAGTTCTTC.

This clonotype has a single count. This sequence joins TRBV6-6 and TRBJ1-5, with TRBD1 matching over 7 bases. With 6 bases clipped from V and 1 base from J, the junction kept 12 bases outside the gene matches. The CDR3 is made up of 17 amino acids. Germline assignment: CDR1 MNHNY and CDR2 SVGAGI (reference sequence). The CDR3: CASRQDRSLTSNQPQHF. CDR3 in DNA: TGTGCCAGCAGACAGGACAGGTCACTTACGAGCAATCAGCCCCAGCATTTT.

V and J are TRBV5-5 and TRBJ1-2; 11 positions match TRBD1. CDR3 length equals 15 residues. J gave up 4 bases and V 1 base, and 3 bases lay outside the gene matches. Germline V gene sequence: CDR1 SGHKS, CDR2 YYEKEE (reference sequence). The CDR3 loop reads CASSLWGTGGYGYTF. As DNA, the CDR3 is TGTGCCAGCAGCTTGTGGGGGACAGGGGGCTATGGCTACACCTTC.

The V gene is TRBV4-1, the J gene TRBJ1-1; D uncertain. V was clipped by 0 bases and J by 7 bases, with 12 bases between them. CDR3 length: 14 amino acids. Germline V gives CDR1 MGHRA, CDR2 YSYEKL. The chain's CDR3 is CASSQEGNPDEAFF. The CDR3, as DNA: TGCGCCAGCAGCCAAGAAGGAAATCCAGATGAAGCTTTCTTT.

This clonotype has a handful of counts. The chain is built from TRBV27 and TRBJ1-5, with 8 bases fitting TRBD1. Germline-derived CDR1 and CDR2 are MNHEY and SMNVEV (reference sequence). This CDR3 is built from 18 residues. V lost 6 bases and J lost 3; bases outside the gene matches: 16. In DNA, the CDR3 is TGTGCCAGCAGCCCGTTGACAGGGGTGGATTGGGACAATCAGCCCCAGCATTTT. Its translation: CASSPLTGVDWDNQPQHF.